The following is a T cell receptor (beta chain) sequence with its context. The antigen remains unidentified. These data are taken from a study of T-cell reconstitution after alpha-beta-depleted transplantation in children. The CDR3 consists of 15 residues. Germline CDR1 is MDHEN and CDR2 is SYDVKM. V lost 6 bases to trimming and J lost 1 base, with 12 bases between them. Study outcomes and limitations: A year had passed since transplant, and T-cell counts and diversity by then came mostly from newly produced T cells.

Researchers prepared the TCRbeta library using unique molecular identifiers, the study reports. TCRdb recomputed calls from the PCR reads with MiXCR, one row per CDR3 protein. The repertoire holds hundreds of thousands of distinct CDR3 sequences, with roughly 15% as singletons. The specimen comprised PBMCs, mostly from graft donor cells, sampled 360 days after TCRalphabeta/CD19-depleted stem cell transplant. The receptor's source is a male patient between 2 and 10 years old who had a stem cell transplant for acute lymphoblastic leukemia, so the T cells may come from the graft donor. The chain links TRBV28 to TRBJ1-4; no clear D gene. The CDR3 here is CASSPLGRTNEKLFF. The DNA of the CDR3 is TGTGCCAGCAGCCCCCTCGGTCGAACTAATGAAAAACTGTTTTTT.